The 20 T cell receptor beta chains reported below all come from one sample, sequenced in a study of cytomegalovirus exposure and HLA in healthy donors. A multiplex PCR was run with 60 Vbeta primers and 13 Jbeta primers. Repertoires were generated with immunoSEQ multiplex PCR, while TCRdb's copy carries only in-frame clones and drops some. The repertoire holds about 180,000 clones, with around three quarters as singletons. The sequencing sample was made of PBMCs. The receptors stem from a woman aged 30 to 39 in good health and CMV-seropositive.

The chain has TRBV19 and TRBJ1-4; D unclear. Per the germline V gene, CDR1 is LNHDA and CDR2 is SQIVND (reference sequence). The CDR3 has 14 residues. The V and J ends lost 5 bases and 8 bases respectively, with 15 bases between them. CDR3 DNA: TGTGCCAGTAGTGTAGCGGGGTCTCAGGAAAAACTGTTTTTT. This encodes CASSVAGSQEKLFF.

This clone was recorded a few times. The chain carries TRBV11-2 and TRBJ2-1, with 11 bases matching TRBD2. The CDR3 is 15 residues long. Unmatched junction bases numbered 6, after V lost 4 bases and J lost 7 bases. Germline lookup yields CDR1 SGHAT and CDR2 FQNNGV. DNA of the CDR3: TGTGCCAGCAGCTATATAGCGGGGGGGTGGAATGAGCAGTTCTTC. This codes for CASSYIAGGWNEQFF.

The chain is built from TRBV6-6 and TRBJ1-5; D not certain. Trimming cost V 2 bases and J 7 bases, with 6 bases left between them. Per germline, CDR1 MNHNY and CDR2 SVGAGI (reference sequence). This CDR3 spans 12 amino acids. CDR3 nucleotides: TGTGCCAGCAGTTACGTCAGGCAGCCCCAGCATTTT. This encodes CASSYVRQPQHF.

The V and J genes are TRBV11-2 and TRBJ1-4; TRBD1 might be the D (6 bases). Between the trimmed V and J ends, which lost 3 bases and 4 bases, there was a span of 9 bases. Germline V lookup: CDR1 SGHAT, CDR2 FQNNGV. The CDR3 has 14 residues. The CDR3: CASSFGQFNEKLFF. The CDR3, as DNA: TGTGCCAGCAGCTTCGGACAGTTTAATGAAAAACTGTTTTTT.

This chain uses TRBV29-1 with TRBJ2-5; D is ambiguous. This CDR3 region has 12 residues. The germline CDR1 and CDR2 sequences are SQVTM and ANQGSEA. V lost 5 bases and J lost 4, with 11 bases in between. The CDR3, as DNA: TGCAGCGTTTCCACGAGCGCAGAGACCCAGTACTTC. This encodes CSVSTSAETQYF.

The chain combines TRBV27 with TRBJ2-7; 11 nucleotides match TRBD1. The CDR3 spans 15 residues. V lost 3 bases and J lost 6; bases outside the gene matches: 7. Germline lookup yields CDR1 MNHEY and CDR2 SMNVEV (reference sequence). The CDR3: CASSFPGQGVREQYF. CDR3 bases: TGTGCCAGCAGTTTCCCGGGACAGGGGGTCCGCGAGCAGTACTTC.

The chain is built from TRBV6-6 and TRBJ1-2, with a weak D call TRBD1 (5 bases). V dropped 4 bases and J dropped 8 bases, with 11 bases sitting between them. The germline V gene has CDR1 MNHNY and CDR2 SVGAGI (reference sequence). This CDR3 is 12 amino acids long. CDR3 in amino acids: CASSLGPKGYTF. CDR3 in DNA: TGTGCCAGCAGTTTGGGGCCCAAGGGCTACACCTTC.

The gene calls are TRBV19 and TRBJ2-7; the D gene is possibly TRBD1 (6 bases). Germline CDR1 is LNHDA and CDR2 is SQIVND (reference sequence). The CDR3 contains 14 residues. Trimming took 5 bases from V and 4 from J, leaving 15 bases between them. The CDR3 reads CASSVFQDSYEQYF. CDR3 bases: TGTGCCAGTAGTGTATTCCAGGACAGTTACGAGCAGTACTTC.

This rearrangement joins TRBV9 to TRBJ1-4; D unresolved. Germline V gene lookup returns CDR1 SGDLS and CDR2 YYNGEE. The CDR3 length is 18 residues. V lost 4 bases, J lost 4 bases, and 23 bases lay in between. Here the CDR3 reads CASSSRGSEADGNEKLFF. CDR3 DNA: TGTGCCAGCAGCTCCCGAGGAAGTGAGGCTGACGGTAATGAAAAACTGTTTTTT.

This chain joins TRBV27 and TRBJ2-6, with D maybe TRBD2 (5 bases). Trimming shortened V by 5 bases and J by 4 bases, and 15 bases separated the two germline ends. Germline assignment: CDR1 MNHEY and CDR2 SMNVEV (reference sequence). This CDR3 contains 16 residues. The CDR3: CASSKIRGPGANVLTF. CDR3 coding DNA: TGTGCCAGCAGTAAAATCCGCGGGCCCGGGGCCAACGTCCTGACTTTC. The variable domain in full, with the rest retrieved from reference TRBV27 and TRBJ2-6, is EAQVTQNPRYLITVTGKKLTVTCSQNMNHEYMSWYRQDPGLGLRQIYYSMNVEVTDKGDVPEGYKVSRKEKRNFPLILESPSPNQTSLYFCASSKIRGPGANVLTFGAGSRLTVL.

The V gene is TRBV4-2, the J gene TRBJ2-3; weak D call: TRBD2 (5 bases). This CDR3 has 13 amino acids. V gave up 3 bases and J gave up 3 bases, with 7 bases separating them. Germline CDR1 and CDR2: LGHNA and YNFKEQ. The CDR3 spells CASSHGETDTQYF. In DNA, the CDR3 is TGTGCCAGCAGCCACGGGGAGACAGATACGCAGTATTTT.

This clone occurred once. The chain joins TRBV18 to TRBJ1-2; 7 positions match TRBD1. The CDR3 has 13 amino acids. J gave up 5 bases and V 2 bases, and 2 bases lay outside the gene matches. CDR1 and CDR2 from the germline V gene are KGHSH and LQKENI. This chain's CDR3 is CASSPAQGYGYTF. In DNA, the CDR3 is TGTGCCAGCTCACCAGCACAGGGGTATGGCTACACCTTC.

The J gene is TRBJ2-7, the V gene TRBV5-1; 10 bases agree with TRBD2. The V gene's germline CDR1 is SGHRS and CDR2 YFSETQ. This CDR3 spans 18 amino acids. Trimming took 0 bases from V and 2 from J; bases not matched to a gene: 11. The CDR3 region is CASSLVWTSGPGAYEQYF. The CDR3 DNA reads as TGCGCCAGCAGCTTGGTATGGACTAGCGGTCCCGGTGCCTACGAGCAGTACTTC.

The chain carries TRBV7-8 and TRBJ2-5; tentative D call: TRBD1 (6 bases). Germline values: CDR1 SGHVS, CDR2 FQNEAQ. The V end lost 3 bases, the J end lost 3 bases, and 11 bases lay between the germline ends. This CDR3 has 14 residues. The CDR3 here is CASSLGHMKETQYF. The CDR3 DNA reads as TGTGCCAGCAGCTTGGGACATATGAAAGAGACCCAGTACTTC.

The rearrangement joins TRBV2 to TRBJ1-5; 8 bases are a match to TRBD1. Per the germline V gene, CDR1 is SNHLY and CDR2 is FYNNEI. This CDR3 contains 16 residues. The V segment lost 6 bases and the J segment 2 bases; nucleotides outside the gene matches: 9. As DNA, the CDR3 is TGTGCCAGCAGGCTACCCGTGGACAGGGGCAATCAGCCCCAGCATTTT. Its translation is CASRLPVDRGNQPQHF.

The chain uses TRBV11-2 and TRBJ2-7; possibly TRBD1 for D (5 bases). Germline lookup yields CDR1 SGHAT and CDR2 FQNNGV. The CDR3 sequence is 14 residues long. V was trimmed by 5 bases and J by 2 bases, leaving 13 bases between them. The CDR3 region is CASSLDNPPYEQYF. The CDR3 DNA sequence: TGTGCCAGCAGCCTGGACAATCCACCCTACGAGCAGTACTTC. Based on the CDR3 plus reference TRBV11-2 and TRBJ2-7, the full variable domain is EAGVAQSPRYKIIEKRQSVAFWCNPISGHATLYWYQQILGQGPKLLIQFQNNGVVDDSQLPKDRFSAERLKGVDSTLKIQPAKLEDSAVYLCASSLDNPPYEQYFGPGTRLTVT.

Points on this clone: The same CDR3 is also encoded by other DNA sequences in this sample. DNA of the CDR3: TGTGCCAGCAGCTTGGATCTCGGCAGGGACAACGAGCAGTACTTC. Protein: CASSLDLGRDNEQYF. The rearrangement uses TRBV11-2 and TRBJ2-7; TRBD1 is a possible D gene (6 bases). Between the trimmed V and J ends, which lost 3 bases and 5 bases, there was a span of 17 bases. There are 15 residues in the CDR3. CDR1 and CDR2 (germline): SGHAT, FQNNGV.

This clone was seen only once. CDR3 bases: TGTGCCAGCAGCCCAGACTACCTAAGCGATGAGCAGTTCTTC. Translation: CASSPDYLSDEQFF. The rearrangement joins TRBV7-6 to TRBJ2-1, with a weak D call TRBD2 (5 bases). The germline V gene has CDR1 SGHVS and CDR2 FNYEAQ. This CDR3 spans 14 amino acids. Trimming took off 5 bases at V and 8 bases at J, with 16 bases between the two ends.

This clone was counted only a few times. The chain is built from TRBV6-4 and TRBJ2-2; D is ambiguous. V was cut by 6 bases and J by 5 bases, with 10 bases left in between. This CDR3 has 13 residues. In germline, CDR1 is MRHNA, CDR2 SNTAGT. The CDR3 spells CASSAQLTGELFF. CDR3 sequence (DNA): TGTGCCAGCAGCGCACAGCTAACCGGGGAGCTGTTTTTT.

The chain carries TRBV5-4 and TRBJ2-7; D possibly corresponds to TRBD1 (6 bases). Per germline, CDR1 SGHNT and CDR2 YYREEE (reference sequence). Trimming cost V 2 bases and J 4 bases, with 13 bases left between them. The CDR3 contains 14 residues. For the CDR3, the DNA is TGTGCCAGCAGCTTCCGACAGGCCCCTTACGAGCAGTACTTC. Amino acids: CASSFRQAPYEQYF.